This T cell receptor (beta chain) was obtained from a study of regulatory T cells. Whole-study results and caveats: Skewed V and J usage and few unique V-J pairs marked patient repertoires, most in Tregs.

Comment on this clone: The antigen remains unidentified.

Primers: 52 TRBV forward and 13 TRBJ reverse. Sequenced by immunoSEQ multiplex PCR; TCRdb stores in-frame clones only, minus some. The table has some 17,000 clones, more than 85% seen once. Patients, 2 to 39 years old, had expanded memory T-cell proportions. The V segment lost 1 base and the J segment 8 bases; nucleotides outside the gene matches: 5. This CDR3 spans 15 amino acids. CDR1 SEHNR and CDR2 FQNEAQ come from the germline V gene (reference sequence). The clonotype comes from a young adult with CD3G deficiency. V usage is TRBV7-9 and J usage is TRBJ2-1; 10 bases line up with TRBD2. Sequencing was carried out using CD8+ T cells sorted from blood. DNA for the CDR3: TGTGCCAGCAGCTTAGTACTAGCGGGAAGAGATGAGCAGTTCTTC. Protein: CASSLVLAGRDEQFF.